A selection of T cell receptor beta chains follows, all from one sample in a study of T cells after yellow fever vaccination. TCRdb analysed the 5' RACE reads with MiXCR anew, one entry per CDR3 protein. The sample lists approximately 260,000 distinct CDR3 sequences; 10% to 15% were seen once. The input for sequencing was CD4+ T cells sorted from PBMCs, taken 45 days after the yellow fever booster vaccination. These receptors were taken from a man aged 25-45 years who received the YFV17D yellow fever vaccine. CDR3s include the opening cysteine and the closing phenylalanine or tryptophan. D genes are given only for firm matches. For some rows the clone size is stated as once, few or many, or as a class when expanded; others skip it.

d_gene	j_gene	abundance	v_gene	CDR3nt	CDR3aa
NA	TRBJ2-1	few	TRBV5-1	TGCGCCAGCAGCAGGGACTTTCGGTATGAGCAGTTCTTC	CASSRDFRYEQFF
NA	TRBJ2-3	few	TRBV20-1	TGCAGTGCTAGAGGGACAGCCACAGATACGCAGTATTTT	CSARGTATDTQYF
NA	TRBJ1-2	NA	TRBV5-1	TGCGCCAGCTCGGACACTAACTATGGCTACACCTTC	CASSDTNYGYTF
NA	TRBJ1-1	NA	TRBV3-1	TGTGCCAGCCTTGGCCGGGTGAACACTGAAGCTTTCTTT	CASLGRVNTEAFF
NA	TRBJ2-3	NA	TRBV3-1	TGTGCCAGCAGCCAAGTTGAACGGACGCAGTATTTT	CASSQVERTQYF
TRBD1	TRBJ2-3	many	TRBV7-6	TGTGCCAGCAGCTCCAGGGGGCGCACAGATACGCAGTATTTT	CASSSRGRTDTQYF
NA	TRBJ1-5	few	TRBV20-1	TGCAGTGCTAGAGATCCCCGGGGCAATCAGCCCCAGCATTTT	CSARDPRGNQPQHF
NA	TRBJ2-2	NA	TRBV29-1	TGCAGCGCCAACCCGGGACCAGGCACTGGGGAGCTGTTTTTT	CSANPGPGTGELFF
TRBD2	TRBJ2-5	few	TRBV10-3	TGTGCCATCAGTGACCTTAGCGGGAGGGAGGAGACCCAGTACTTC	CAISDLSGREETQYF
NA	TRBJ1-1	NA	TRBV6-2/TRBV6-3	TGTGCCTGTCTACCGGGAGGAGTTTTAGACACTGAAGCTTTCTTT	CACLPGGVLDTEAFF
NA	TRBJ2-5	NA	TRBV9	TGTGCCAGCAGCGTAGCAGGAACAAAAGAGACCCAGTACTTC	CASSVAGTKETQYF
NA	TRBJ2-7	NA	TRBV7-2	TGTGCCAGCAGCTCGCCGGTCGGTAGCGGAGCCTACGAGCAGTACTTC	CASSSPVGSGAYEQYF
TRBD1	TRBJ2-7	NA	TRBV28	TGTGCCAGCACGAGGGACAGGTTGTACGAGCAGTACTTC	CASTRDRLYEQYF
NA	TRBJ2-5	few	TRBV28	TGTGCCAGCAGGGGGACTCTCCAAGAGACCCAGTACTTC	CASRGTLQETQYF
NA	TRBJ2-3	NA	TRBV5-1	TGCGCCAGCAGCAAGGACCATACGCAGTATTTT	CASSKDHTQYF
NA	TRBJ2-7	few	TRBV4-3	TGCGCCAGCAGCCAAGGGGCCACCTACGAGCAGTACTTC	CASSQGATYEQYF
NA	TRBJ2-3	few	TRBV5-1	TGCGCCAGCAGCTTACAGACCCAGGGAGATACGCAGTATTTT	CASSLQTQGDTQYF
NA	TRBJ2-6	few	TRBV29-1	TGCAGCGTTGGGGACGGAGGGGCCAACGTCCTGACTTTC	CSVGDGGANVLTF
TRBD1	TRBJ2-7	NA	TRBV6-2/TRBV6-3	TGTGCCAGCCGCAAGGGACAGAAGACCTACGAGCAGTACTTC	CASRKGQKTYEQYF
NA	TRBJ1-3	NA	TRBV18	TGTGCCAGCTCACCGGACAGAACTGGAAACACCATATATTTT	CASSPDRTGNTIYF
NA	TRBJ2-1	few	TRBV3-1	TGTGCCAGCAGCCAAGTCGGAAATGAGCAGTTCTTC	CASSQVGNEQFF
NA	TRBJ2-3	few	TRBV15	TGTGCCACCAGCTCTCCGACCGGACCAGATACGCAGTATTTT	CATSSPTGPDTQYF
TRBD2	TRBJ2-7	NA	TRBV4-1	TGCGCCAGCAGTGTATTAGCGGGAACCTACGAGCAGTACTTC	CASSVLAGTYEQYF
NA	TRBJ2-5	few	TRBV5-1	TGCGCCAGCAGCCAAGTATGGCGAGAGACCCAGTACTTC	CASSQVWRETQYF
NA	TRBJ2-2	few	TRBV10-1	TGCGCCAGCAATTCAGGGGAAATCGGGGAGCTGTTTTTT	CASNSGEIGELFF
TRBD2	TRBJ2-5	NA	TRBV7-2	TGTGCCAGCAGCAGTCAGACTAGCGCGGAGACCCAGTACTTC	CASSSQTSAETQYF
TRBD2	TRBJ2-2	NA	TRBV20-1	TGCAGTGCTAGTCTAGCGGGAGGGTACGGGGAGCTGTTTTTT	CSASLAGGYGELFF
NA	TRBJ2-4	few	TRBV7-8	TGTGCCAGCAGCTTAGAATGGGCAACACTAGCCAAAAACATTCAGTACTTC	CASSLEWATLAKNIQYF
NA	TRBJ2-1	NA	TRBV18	TGTGCCAGCTCACTATCGAACTCCTACAATGAGCAGTTCTTC	CASSLSNSYNEQFF
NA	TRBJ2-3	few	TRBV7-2	TGTGCCAGCAGCTTAGAATCGATGGGAGCCGCAGATACGCAGTATTTT	CASSLESMGAADTQYF
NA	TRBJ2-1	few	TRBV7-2	TGTGCCAGCAGCTTAACTAGCACCCGATACAATGAGCAGTTCTTC	CASSLTSTRYNEQFF
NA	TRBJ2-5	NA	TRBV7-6	TGTGCCAGCAGCTTAGCAGGGCGTCAAGAGACCCAGTACTTC	CASSLAGRQETQYF
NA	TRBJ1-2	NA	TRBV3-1	TGTGCCAGCAGCCAAGGTTCGGGGGGTAACTATGGCTACACCTTC	CASSQGSGGNYGYTF
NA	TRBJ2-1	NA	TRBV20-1	TGCAGTGCTAGAGAAGTGAAGGGAGGCTCGTGGTCGGACAATGAGCAGTTCTTC	CSAREVKGGSWSDNEQFF
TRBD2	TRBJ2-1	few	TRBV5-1	TGCGCCAGCGGGAGTAGCGGGGCCTACAATGAGCAGTTCTTC	CASGSSGAYNEQFF
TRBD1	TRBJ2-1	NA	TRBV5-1	TGCGCCAGCAGCTTTTCTAACAGGGGTGGCTACAATGAGCAGTTCTTC	CASSFSNRGGYNEQFF
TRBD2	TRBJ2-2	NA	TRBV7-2	TGTGCCAGCAGCGAGACTAGCGGGAACACCGGGGAGCTGTTTTTT	CASSETSGNTGELFF
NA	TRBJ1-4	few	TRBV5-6	NA	CASSPQYFGDEKLFF
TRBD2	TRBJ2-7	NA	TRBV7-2	TGTGCCAGCAGCTTAGCTAGCGGGAGCCCCTACGAGCAGTACTTC	CASSLASGSPYEQYF
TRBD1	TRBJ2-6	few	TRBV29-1	TGCAGCGTTGAAGTTTTGAGGGGGCATGGGGCCAACGTCCTGACTTTC	CSVEVLRGHGANVLTF
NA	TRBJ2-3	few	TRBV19	TGTGCCAGTACCCATAGGGGAGCGGATACGCAGTATTTT	CASTHRGADTQYF
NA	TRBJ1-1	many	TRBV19	TGTGCCAGTAGTTACGGGGTAGGGACTGAAGCTTTCTTT	CASSYGVGTEAFF
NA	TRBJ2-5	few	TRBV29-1	TGCAGCGTTCGGCTAGTGGAAGAGACCCAGTACTTC	CSVRLVEETQYF
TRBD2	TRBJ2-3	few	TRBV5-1	TGCGCCAGCAGCCCGGGAGGAGGGAACACAGATACGCAGTATTTT	CASSPGGGNTDTQYF
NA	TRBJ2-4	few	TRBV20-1	TGCAGTGCTAGAGAAACAGGGCTAGCCAAAAACATTCAGTACTTC	CSARETGLAKNIQYF
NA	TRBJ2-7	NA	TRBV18	TGTGCCAGCTCTCTAACCCAGGGGACCTACGAGCAGTACTTC	CASSLTQGTYEQYF
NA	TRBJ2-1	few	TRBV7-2	TGTGCCAGCAGCATCAGACTAGACCCCTACAATGAGCAGTTCTTC	CASSIRLDPYNEQFF
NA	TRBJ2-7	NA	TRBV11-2	TGTGCCAGCAGACCCAGGAGCGGATTCACCTACGAGCAGTACTTC	CASRPRSGFTYEQYF
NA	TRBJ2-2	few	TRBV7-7	TGTGCTAGCAGCCGGGACGGTACTACCGGGGAGCTGTTTTTT	CASSRDGTTGELFF
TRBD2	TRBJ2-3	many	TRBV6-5	TGTGCCAGCAGTTCCCGGACTAGCGGCACAGATACGCAGTATTTT	CASSSRTSGTDTQYF
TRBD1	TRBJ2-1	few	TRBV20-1	TGCAGTGCGCGAGACAGGGTGGCCTACAATGAGCAGTTCTTC	CSARDRVAYNEQFF
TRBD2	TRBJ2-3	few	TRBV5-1	TGCGCCAGCAGTAGGACCGGGACTACCACAGATACGCAGTATTTT	CASSRTGTTTDTQYF
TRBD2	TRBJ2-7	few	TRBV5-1	TGCGCCAGCAGCTTGGCGGGCAAGGCTAGCGGCGCCTACGAGCAGTACTTC	CASSLAGKASGAYEQYF
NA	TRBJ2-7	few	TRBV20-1	TGCAGTGCTAGGAGGCCGCCGGACGAGCAGTACTTC	CSARRPPDEQYF
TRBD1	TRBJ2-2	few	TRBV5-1	TGCGCCAGCAGCTTGGACAGGACAGGGGGCACCGGGGAGCTGTTTTTT	CASSLDRTGGTGELFF
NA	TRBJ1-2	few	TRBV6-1	TGTGCCAGCAGCCCGGATGCCAACTATGGCTACACCTTC	CASSPDANYGYTF
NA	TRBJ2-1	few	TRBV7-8	TGTGCCAGCAGCCACCGGGAGCCGCGCCATGAGCAGTTCTTC	CASSHREPRHEQFF
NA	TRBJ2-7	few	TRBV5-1	TGCGCCAGCAGCCCTGCGGGACAAACACTTTACGAGCAGTACTTC	CASSPAGQTLYEQYF
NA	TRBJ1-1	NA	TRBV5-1	TGCGCCAGCAGCTTGGATCTGGACACTGAAGCTTTCTTT	CASSLDLDTEAFF
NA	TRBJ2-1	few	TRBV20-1	TGCAGTGCCAAGACACAGGCCCTGGGGCAGTTCTTC	CSAKTQALGQFF